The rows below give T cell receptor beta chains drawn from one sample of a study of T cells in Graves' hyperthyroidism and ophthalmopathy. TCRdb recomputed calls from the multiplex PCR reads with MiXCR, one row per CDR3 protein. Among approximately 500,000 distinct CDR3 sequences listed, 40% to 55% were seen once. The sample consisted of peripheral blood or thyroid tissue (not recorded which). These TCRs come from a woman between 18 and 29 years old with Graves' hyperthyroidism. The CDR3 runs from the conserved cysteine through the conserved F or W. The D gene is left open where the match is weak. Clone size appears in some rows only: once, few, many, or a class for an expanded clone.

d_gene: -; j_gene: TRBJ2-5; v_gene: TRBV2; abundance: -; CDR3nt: TGTGCCAGCAGTGACCTACTAGCCGAGACCCAGTACTTC; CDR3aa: CASSDLLAETQYF
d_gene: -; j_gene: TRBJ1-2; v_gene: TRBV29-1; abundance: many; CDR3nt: TGCAGCGGCCAGCAGGGTCCGGGAGATGGCTACACCTTC; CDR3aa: CSGQQGPGDGYTF
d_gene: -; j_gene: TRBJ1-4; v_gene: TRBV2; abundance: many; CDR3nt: TGTGCCAGCAGTGTTGGGCAGCGGAATGAAAAACTGTTTTTT; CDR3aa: CASSVGQRNEKLFF
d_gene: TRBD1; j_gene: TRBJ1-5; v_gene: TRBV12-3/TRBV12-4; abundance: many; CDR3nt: TGTGCCAGCAGGAAACAGACAGGGCTTCGAAATCAGCCCCAGCATTTT; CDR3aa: CASRKQTGLRNQPQHF
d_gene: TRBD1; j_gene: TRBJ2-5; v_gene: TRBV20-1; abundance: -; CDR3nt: TGCAGTGCTAGGCCGGGACAGGGCATGGAGACCCAGTACTTC; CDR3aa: CSARPGQGMETQYF
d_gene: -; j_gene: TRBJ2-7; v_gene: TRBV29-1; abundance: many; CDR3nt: TGCAGCGCCCACGGGGGGCAGGGGTCGTCCGAGCAGTACTTC; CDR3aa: CSAHGGQGSSEQYF
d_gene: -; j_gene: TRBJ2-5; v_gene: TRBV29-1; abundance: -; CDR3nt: TGCAGCCCCCGATACGGGACGGATCAAGAGACCCAGTACTTC; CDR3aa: CSPRYGTDQETQYF
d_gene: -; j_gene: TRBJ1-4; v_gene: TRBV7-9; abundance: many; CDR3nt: TGTGCCAGCAGCCCTAGATATGCAACTAATGAAAAACTGTTTTTT; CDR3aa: CASSPRYATNEKLFF
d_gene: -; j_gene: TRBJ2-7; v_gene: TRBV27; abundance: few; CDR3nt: TGTGCCAGCAGTCTCGACGCTCTCTCCTACGAGCAGTACTTC; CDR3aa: CASSLDALSYEQYF
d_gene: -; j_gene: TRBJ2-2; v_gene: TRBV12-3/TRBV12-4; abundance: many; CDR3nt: TGTGCCAGCATCCTTGTCCCGACCGGGGAGCTGTTTTTT; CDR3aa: CASILVPTGELFF
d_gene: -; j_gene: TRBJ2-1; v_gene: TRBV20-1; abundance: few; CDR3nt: TGCAGGCCCGGACCCAACAATGAGCAGTTCTTC; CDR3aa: CRPGPNNEQFF
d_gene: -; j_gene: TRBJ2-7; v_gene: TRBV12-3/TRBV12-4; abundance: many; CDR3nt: TGTGCCAGCAGTTTAGCACCTGGGTACGAGCAGTACTTC; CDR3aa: CASSLAPGYEQYF
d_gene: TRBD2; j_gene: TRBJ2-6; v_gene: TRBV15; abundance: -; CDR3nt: TGTGCCACCAGCACGAGGACTAGCGGGAGAGGCGCCCACGTCCTGACTTTC; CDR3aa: CATSTRTSGRGAHVLTF
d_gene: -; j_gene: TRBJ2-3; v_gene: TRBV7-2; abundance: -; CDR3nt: TGTGCCAGCAGCTCCCCCGGGGGTACGCAGTATTTT; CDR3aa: CASSSPGGTQYF
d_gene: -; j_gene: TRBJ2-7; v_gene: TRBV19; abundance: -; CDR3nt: TGTGCCAGTAGTCCCAGAGTGGGCAGCCGAATCTACGAGCAGTACTTC; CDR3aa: CASSPRVGSRIYEQYF
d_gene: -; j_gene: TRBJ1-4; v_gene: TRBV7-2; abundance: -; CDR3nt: TGTGCCAGCAGCCAACGGGATTGGACTAATGAAAAACTGTTTTTT; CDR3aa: CASSQRDWTNEKLFF
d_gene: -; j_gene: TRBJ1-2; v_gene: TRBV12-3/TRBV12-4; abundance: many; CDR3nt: TGTGCCAGCAGCCCGGGAGTTACCTATGGCTACACCTTC; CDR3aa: CASSPGVTYGYTF
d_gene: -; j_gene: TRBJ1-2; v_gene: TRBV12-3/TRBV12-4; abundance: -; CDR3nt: TGTGCCAGCAGCCCGCGACAGAAGGGAAACTATGGCTACACCTTC; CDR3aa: CASSPRQKGNYGYTF
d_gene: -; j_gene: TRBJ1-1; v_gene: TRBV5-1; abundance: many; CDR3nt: TGCGCCAGCAGCTTACCGGGGACAAACACTGAAGCTTTCTTT; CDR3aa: CASSLPGTNTEAFF
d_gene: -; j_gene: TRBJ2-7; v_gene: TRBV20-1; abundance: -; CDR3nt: TGCAGTGCTAGAGCTGACGAGGGACGGTGGGCTCTCTCCTACGAGCAGTACTTC; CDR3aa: CSARADEGRWALSYEQYF
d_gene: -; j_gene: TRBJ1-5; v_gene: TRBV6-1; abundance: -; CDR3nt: TGTGCCAGCAGACTAGGGGAGACCCAGCATTTT; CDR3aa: CASRLGETQHF
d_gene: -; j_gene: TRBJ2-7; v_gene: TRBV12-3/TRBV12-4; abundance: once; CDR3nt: TGTGCCAGCAGTTTAGGGAGATACACCGGAGAGCAGTACTTC; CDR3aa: CASSLGRYTGEQYF
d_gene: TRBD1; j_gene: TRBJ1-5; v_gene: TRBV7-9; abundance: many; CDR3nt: TGTGCCAGCAGCTCGACAGGGGCCTTAAATCAGCCCCAGCATTTT; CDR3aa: CASSSTGALNQPQHF
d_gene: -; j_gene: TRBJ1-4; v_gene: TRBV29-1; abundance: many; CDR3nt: TGCAGTTATGGGGGGGGCGAGTCTGAAAAACTGTTTTTT; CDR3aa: CSYGGGESEKLFF
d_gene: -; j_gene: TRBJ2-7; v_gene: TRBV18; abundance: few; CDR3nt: TGTGCCAGCTCACCTCAACAGGGCTCCTACGAGCAGTACTTC; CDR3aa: CASSPQQGSYEQYF
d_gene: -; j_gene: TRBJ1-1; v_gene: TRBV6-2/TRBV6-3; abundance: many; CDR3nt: TGTGCCAGCCGCGATGCTCGGGACGTTCGGACGAACACTGAAGCTTTCTTT; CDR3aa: CASRDARDVRTNTEAFF
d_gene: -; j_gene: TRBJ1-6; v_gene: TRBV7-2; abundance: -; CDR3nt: TGTGCCAGCAGCTTTGTACAGGGTATTGATTCACCCCTCCACTTT; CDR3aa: CASSFVQGIDSPLHF
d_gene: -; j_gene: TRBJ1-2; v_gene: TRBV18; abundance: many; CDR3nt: TGTGCCAGCTCACCCGGGACACCGAACTATGGCTACACCTTC; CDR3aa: CASSPGTPNYGYTF
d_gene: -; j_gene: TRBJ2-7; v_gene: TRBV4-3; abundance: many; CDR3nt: TGCGCCAGCAGCCAAGCTGGCGGTTCCTACGAGCAGTACTTC; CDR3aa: CASSQAGGSYEQYF
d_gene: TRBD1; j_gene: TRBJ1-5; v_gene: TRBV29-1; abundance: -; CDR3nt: TGCAGTTACGCAGGGGGAGGCCAGCCCCAGCATTTT; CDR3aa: CSYAGGGQPQHF
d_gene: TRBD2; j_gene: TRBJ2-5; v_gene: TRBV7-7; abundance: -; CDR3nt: TGTGCTGCATATAGCGGGAGTCAAGAGACCCAGTACTTC; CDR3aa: CAAYSGSQETQYF
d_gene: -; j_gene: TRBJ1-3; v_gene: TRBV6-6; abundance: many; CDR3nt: TGTGCCAGCAGTTACTCGGACCTCATATATTTT; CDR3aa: CASSYSDLIYF
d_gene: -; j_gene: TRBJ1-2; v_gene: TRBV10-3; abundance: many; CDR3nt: TGTGCCATCAGTGAGTCGAAAGTTATGGGTTATGGCTACACCTTC; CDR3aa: CAISESKVMGYGYTF
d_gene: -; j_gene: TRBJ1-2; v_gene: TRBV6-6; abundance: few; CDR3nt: TGTGCCAGCAGTTACAAAAAAACGGGCGCCGACTATGGCTACACCTTC; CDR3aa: CASSYKKTGADYGYTF
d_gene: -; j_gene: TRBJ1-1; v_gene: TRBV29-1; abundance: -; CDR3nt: TGCAGCGTCGCGGGGAGGGTCACTGAAGCTTTCTTT; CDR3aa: CSVAGRVTEAFF
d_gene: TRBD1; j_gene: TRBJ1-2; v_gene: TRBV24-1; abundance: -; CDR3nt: TGTGCCACCAGTGCCACCGGGACAGGGTCCTATGGCTACACCTTC; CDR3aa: CATSATGTGSYGYTF
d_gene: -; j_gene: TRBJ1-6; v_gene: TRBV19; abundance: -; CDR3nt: TGTGCCAGTAAGGGGGGAGTCTCCAATTCACCCCTCCACTTT; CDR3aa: CASKGGVSNSPLHF
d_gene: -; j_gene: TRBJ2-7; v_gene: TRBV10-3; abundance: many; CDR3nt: TGTGCCATCAGTGCCGAAGGACCCTACGAGCAGTACTTC; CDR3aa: CAISAEGPYEQYF
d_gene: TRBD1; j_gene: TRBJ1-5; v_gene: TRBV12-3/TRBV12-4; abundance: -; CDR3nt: TGTGCCAGCACGGAGGGGGCAAATCAGCCCCAGCATTTT; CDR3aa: CASTEGANQPQHF
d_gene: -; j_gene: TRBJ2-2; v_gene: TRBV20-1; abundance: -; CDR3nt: TGCAGTGCTAGGGGAGTCAAGAACACCGGGGAGCTGTTTTTT; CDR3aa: CSARGVKNTGELFF
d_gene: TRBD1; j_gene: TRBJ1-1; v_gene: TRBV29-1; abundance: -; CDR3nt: TGCAGCTTGGGACAGGGGGGCCGGGCTGAAGCTTTCTTT; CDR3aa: CSLGQGGRAEAFF
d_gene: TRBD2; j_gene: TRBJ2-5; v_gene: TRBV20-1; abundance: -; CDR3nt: TGCAGTGCTAGAGCTAGCGGGAAGTGGGAGACCCAGTACTTC; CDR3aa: CSARASGKWETQYF
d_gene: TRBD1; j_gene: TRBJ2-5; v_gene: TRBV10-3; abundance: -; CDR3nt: TGTGCTGTAAACACCAGGGGGCGCCAAGAGACCCAGTACTTC; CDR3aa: CAVNTRGRQETQYF